This T cell receptor (beta chain) emerged from a study of OX40 agonist ivuxolimab in advanced cancers. Background on the study: Patients were infused with ivuxolimab every 2 weeks at 0.01 to 10 mg/kg.

CDR1 KGHSH and CDR2 LQKENI come from the germline V gene. The V end lost 6 bases, the J end lost 8 bases, and 16 bases lay between the germline ends. This CDR3 has 14 residues. TCRdb's copy holds only in-frame clones and misses some; the assay was immunoSEQ multiplex PCR. Among approximately 74,000 clones listed, 65% to 90% were seen once. V and J are TRBV18 and TRBJ1-4; possible D gene TRBD1, 5 bases. The source material was CD4+ or CD8+ T cells sorted from blood, sampled in a trial of the OX40 agonist ivuxolimab. The receptor's source is an adult with an advanced solid tumor such as melanoma, head and neck, liver or kidney cancer. In DNA, the CDR3 is TGTGCCAGCTCCACGGGGACGTTCGTGGAAAAACTGTTTTTT. It is translated as CASSTGTFVEKLFF. Together with reference TRBV18 and TRBJ1-4, the CDR3 gives the full variable domain: NAGVMQNPRHLVRRRGQEARLRCSPMKGHSHVYWYRQLPEEGLKFMVYLQKENIIDESGMPKERFSAEFPKEGPSILRIQQVVRGDSAAYFCASSTGTFVEKLFFGSGTQLSVL.